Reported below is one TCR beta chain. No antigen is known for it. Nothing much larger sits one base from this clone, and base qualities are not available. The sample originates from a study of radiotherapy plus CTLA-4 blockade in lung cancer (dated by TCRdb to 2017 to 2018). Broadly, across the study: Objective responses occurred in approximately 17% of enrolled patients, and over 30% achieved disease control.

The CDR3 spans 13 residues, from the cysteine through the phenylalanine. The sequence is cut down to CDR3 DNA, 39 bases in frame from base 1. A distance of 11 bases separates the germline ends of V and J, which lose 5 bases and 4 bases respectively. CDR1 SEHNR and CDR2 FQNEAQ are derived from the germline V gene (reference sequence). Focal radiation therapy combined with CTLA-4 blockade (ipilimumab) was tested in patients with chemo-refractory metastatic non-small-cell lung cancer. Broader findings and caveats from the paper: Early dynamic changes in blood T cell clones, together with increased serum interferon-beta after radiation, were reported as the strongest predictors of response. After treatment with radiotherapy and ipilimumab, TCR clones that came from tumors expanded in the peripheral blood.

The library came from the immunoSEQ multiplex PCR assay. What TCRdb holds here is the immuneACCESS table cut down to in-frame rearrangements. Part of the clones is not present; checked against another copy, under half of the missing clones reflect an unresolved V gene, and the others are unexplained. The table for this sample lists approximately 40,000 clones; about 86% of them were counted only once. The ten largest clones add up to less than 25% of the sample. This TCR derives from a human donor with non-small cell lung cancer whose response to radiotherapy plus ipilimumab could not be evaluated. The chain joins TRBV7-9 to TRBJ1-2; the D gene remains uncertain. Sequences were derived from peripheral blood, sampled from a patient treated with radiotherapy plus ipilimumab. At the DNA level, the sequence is TGTGCCAGCAGCCTGGAGAGAGCCTATGGCTACACCTTC. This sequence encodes CASSLERAYGYTF.